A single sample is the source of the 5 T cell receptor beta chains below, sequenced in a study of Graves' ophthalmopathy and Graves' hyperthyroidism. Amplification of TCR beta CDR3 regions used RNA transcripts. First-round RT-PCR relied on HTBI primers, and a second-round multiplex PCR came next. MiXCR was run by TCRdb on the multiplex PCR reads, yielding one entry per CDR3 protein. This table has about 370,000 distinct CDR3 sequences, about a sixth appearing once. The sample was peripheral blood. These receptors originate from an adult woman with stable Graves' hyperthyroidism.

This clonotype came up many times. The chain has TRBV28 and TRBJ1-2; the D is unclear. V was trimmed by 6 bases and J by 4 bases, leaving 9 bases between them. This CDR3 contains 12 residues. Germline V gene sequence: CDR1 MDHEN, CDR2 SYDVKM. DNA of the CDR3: TGTGCCAGCAGGTCCGGGAGCTATGGCTACACCTTC. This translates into CASRSGSYGYTF.

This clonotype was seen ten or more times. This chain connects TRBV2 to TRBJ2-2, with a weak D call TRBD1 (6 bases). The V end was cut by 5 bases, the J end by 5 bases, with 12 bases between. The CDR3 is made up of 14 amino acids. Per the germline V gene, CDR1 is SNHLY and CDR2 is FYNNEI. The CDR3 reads CASSSRGGTGELFF. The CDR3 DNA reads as TGTGCCAGCAGTTCCAGGGGCGGGACCGGGGAGCTGTTTTTT.

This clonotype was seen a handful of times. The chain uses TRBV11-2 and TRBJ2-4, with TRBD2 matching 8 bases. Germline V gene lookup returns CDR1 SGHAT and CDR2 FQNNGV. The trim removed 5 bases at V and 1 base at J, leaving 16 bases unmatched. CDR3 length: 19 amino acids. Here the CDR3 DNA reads TGTGCCAGCAGCCTACACCTGCCCGGGAGGGTCGTGGCCAAAAACATTCAGTACTTC. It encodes CASSLHLPGRVVAKNIQYF.

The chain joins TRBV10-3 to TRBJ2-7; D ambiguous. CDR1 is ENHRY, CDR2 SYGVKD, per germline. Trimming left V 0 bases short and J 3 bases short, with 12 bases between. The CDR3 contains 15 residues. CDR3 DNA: TGTGCCATCAGTGAGTCGGGCAAAGGAAGCTACGAGCAGTACTTC. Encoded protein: CAISESGKGSYEQYF.

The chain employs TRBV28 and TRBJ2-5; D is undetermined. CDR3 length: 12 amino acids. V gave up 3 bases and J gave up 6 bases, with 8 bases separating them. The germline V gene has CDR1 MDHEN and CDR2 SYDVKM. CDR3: CASSFRRKTQYF. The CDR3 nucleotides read TGTGCCAGCAGTTTCAGACGGAAGACCCAGTACTTC.